This T cell receptor beta chain was observed in a study of shared clonotypes between healthy human individuals. Study observations and caveats: Larger richness was generally estimated for naive than memory subsets.

Details on this clone: Its antigen is currently unknown.

Sequenced by immunoSEQ multiplex PCR; TCRdb stores in-frame clones only, minus some. The repertoire has fewer than 1.6 million clones, approximately 98.5% of them found once; the top ten carry about 0.35%. Free of recent acute infections or vaccinations, the donors were healthy HIV-negative adults. V was trimmed by 8 bases and J by 2 bases, leaving 14 bases between them. The CDR3 contains 14 residues. In germline, CDR1 is WNHNN, CDR2 SYGVQD (reference sequence). This clonotype was sampled from a man aged 25-45 years in good health. Sequenced: naive CD4+ T cells sorted from blood. The subset is: CD45RA+ positively selected. The V and J genes are TRBV10-1 and TRBJ2-3; D may be TRBD2 (5 bases). The CDR3 protein is CASPPSGHTDTQYF. DNA of the CDR3: TGCGCCAGCCCCCCCAGCGGTCACACAGATACGCAGTATTTT.